The rows below give T cell receptor beta chains drawn from one sample of a study of cytomegalovirus exposure and HLA in healthy donors. Generated by immunoSEQ multiplex PCR, the TCRdb table keeps only in-frame clones and is missing some. Among roughly 200,000 clones, roughly four fifths were seen once, and the ten largest hold around 0.52%. The sample was PBMCs. The receptors derive from a woman in her forties or fifties in good health and CMV-seronegative. The CDR3 runs from the conserved cysteine through the conserved F or W. Each record gives: V gene, clone size, J gene, D gene, CDR3 DNA, CDR3 protein. D genes are given only for firm matches. Rows may omit the clone size; those that give it use once, few, many or a size class.

TRBV7-2,.,TRBJ2-5,TRBD2,TGTGCCAGCAGCTTTCAGCGGGGGGGCCAAGAGACCCAGTACTTC,CASSFQRGGQETQYF
TRBV29-1,.,TRBJ2-2,TRBD2,TGCAGCGTGGGACCCCGGGGGGGGACCGGGGAGCTGTTTTTT,CSVGPRGGTGELFF
TRBV19,.,TRBJ1-2,TRBD1,TGTGCCAGTAGTATAGGGACAGGCAAGAACTATGGCTACACCTTC,CASSIGTGKNYGYTF
TRBV6-5,.,TRBJ2-7,TRBD2,TGTGCCAGCAGTTACTGGGTGGGGGGGTCCTACGAGCAGTACTTC,CASSYWVGGSYEQYF
TRBV29-1,.,TRBJ2-3,TRBD2,TGCAGCGTGGATAGCGGGACTAGCACAGATACGCAGTATTTT,CSVDSGTSTDTQYF
TRBV7-9,.,TRBJ2-5,TRBD2,TGTGCCAGCACCTGGAGCGGGGCCGCGGGGACCCAGTACTTC,CASTWSGAAGTQYF
TRBV29-1,.,TRBJ1-2,TRBD1,TGCAGCGTCACCCGGGGACAGGGGAACTATGGCTACACCTTC,CSVTRGQGNYGYTF
TRBV7-2,.,TRBJ2-1,TRBD1,TGTGCCAGCAGCTTAGACACAGGGGGCGCATACAATGAGCAGTTCTTC,CASSLDTGGAYNEQFF
TRBV6-6,once,TRBJ1-3,TRBD1,TGTGCCAGCAGCCGAGGACAGGGCCTCTCTGGAAACACCATATATTTT,CASSRGQGLSGNTIYF
TRBV5-1,few,TRBJ2-1,TRBD2,TGCGCCAGCAGCCGACTAGCGGGAGGTGGCAATGAGCAGTTCTTC,CASSRLAGGGNEQFF
TRBV4-1,.,TRBJ1-1,.,TGCGCCAGCAGCCAACCAACCCAGAGGGCCACTGAAGCTTTCTTT,CASSQPTQRATEAFF
TRBV9,.,TRBJ2-5,TRBD2,TGTGCCAGCAGCTCTCCGGGACTAGCGGTCGAGGAGACCCAGTACTTC,CASSSPGLAVEETQYF
TRBV29-1,.,TRBJ1-4,.,TGCAGCGTTGAAACAGGGCGGGAAAAACTGTTTTTT,CSVETGREKLFF
TRBV11-2,.,TRBJ1-5,.,TGTGCCAGCAGCCGCTCAGGGTCAAAACCTAATCAGCCCCAGCATTTT,CASSRSGSKPNQPQHF
TRBV5-1,.,TRBJ2-7,.,TGCGCCAGCAGCTCCAAGGGAGGCTCCTACGAGCAGTACTTC,CASSSKGGSYEQYF
TRBV30,.,TRBJ2-7,TRBD2,TGTGCCTGGAGTCCCCTCCCGGGACTAGCGGCCTCCTACGAGCAGTACTTC,CAWSPLPGLAASYEQYF
TRBV6-1,once,TRBJ2-1,TRBD2,TGTGCCAGCAGTGAATTTCAGAGCTGGGCTAGCGGGAGGGCCATGCATGAGCAGTTCTTC,CASSEFQSWASGRAMHEQFF
TRBV6-6,.,TRBJ2-1,TRBD2,TGTGCCAGCAGGGATAGCGGGGGCCCCTACAATGAGCAGTTCTTC,CASRDSGGPYNEQFF
TRBV7-9,.,TRBJ2-2,TRBD1,TGTGCCAGCAGCTCCCGGACAGGGGAGACCACCGGGGAGCTGTTTTTT,CASSSRTGETTGELFF
TRBV9,few,TRBJ2-7,.,TGTGCCAGCAGCGTAGGGTGGGGGGAAACCTACGAGCAGTACTTC,CASSVGWGETYEQYF
TRBV27,.,TRBJ2-3,TRBD2,TGTGCCAGCAGTGCCTCGAGCGGGAGGGCGTATACGCAGTATTTT,CASSASSGRAYTQYF